The 26 T cell receptor beta chains in this list originate from one sample, sequenced in a study of T cells after yellow fever vaccination. TCRdb re-derived calls from the 5' RACE reads in MiXCR, one entry per CDR3 protein. The top ten hold more than 3% of the sample, which has about 340,000 distinct CDR3 sequences, roughly an eighth seen once. The source was CD4+ T cells sorted from PBMCs, collected 15 days after the yellow fever booster vaccination. The receptors were gathered from a young man who received the YFV17D yellow fever vaccine.

This clonotype appeared a few times. V is TRBV20-1 and J is TRBJ2-3; 9 nucleotides line up with TRBD2. Germline assignment: CDR1 DFQATT and CDR2 SNEGSKA (reference sequence). V was pared by 1 base and J by 0 bases, with 2 bases of the junction left unmatched. The CDR3 totals 15 residues. The CDR3 loop reads CSARVAGGSTDTQYF. As DNA, the CDR3 is TGCAGTGCTAGAGTGGCGGGGGGGAGCACAGATACGCAGTATTTT.

The chain joins TRBV12-3 or TRBV12-4 to TRBJ2-1; D might be TRBD1 or TRBD2, each matching 5 bases. Trimming left V 5 bases short and J 5 bases short, with 13 bases between. The CDR3 totals 14 residues. The CDR3 bases are TGTGCCAGCAGTCGGGGACCAATGGACAATGAGCAGTTCTTC. Translation: CASSRGPMDNEQFF.

The gene calls are TRBV10-3 and TRBJ1-6, with no clear D. V was pared by 10 bases and J by 8 bases, with 12 bases between. Germline V gene lookup returns CDR1 ENHRY and CDR2 SYGVKD. The CDR3 spans 12 residues. CDR3 in amino acids: CATGRFDSPLHF. In nucleotides, the CDR3 is TGTGCCACCGGACGGTTTGATTCACCCCTCCACTTT.

The genes are TRBV2 and TRBJ2-6; D assignment may be TRBD1 or TRBD2 (5 bases each). Germline CDR1 and CDR2: SNHLY and FYNNEI. The CDR3 spans 15 residues. With 5 bases removed from V and 5 bases from J, the gap between germline ends came to 13 bases. The DNA of the CDR3 is TGTGCCAGCAGTTCGTCGAGGGGAAGGGCCAACGTCCTGACTTTC. It is translated as CASSSSRGRANVLTF.

The chain couples TRBV7-9 to TRBJ1-1, with D unclear. The CDR3 consists of 18 residues. The V and J ends lost 6 bases and 1 base respectively, with 24 bases between them. Per the germline V gene, CDR1 is SEHNR and CDR2 is FQNEAQ (reference sequence). The CDR3 nucleotides are TGTGCCAGCAGATTTAGGCAGGCCTCTACTGGGAGGAACACTGAAGCTTTCTTT. It yields the protein CASRFRQASTGRNTEAFF. The whole variable domain, filled in from reference TRBV7-9 and TRBJ1-1, reads DTGVSQNPRHKITKRGQNVTFRCDPISEHNRLYWYRQTLGQGPEFLTYFQNEAQLEKSRLLSDRFSAERPKGSFSTLEIQRTEQGDSAMYLCASRFRQASTGRNTEAFFGQGTRLTVV.

J is TRBJ2-7 and V is TRBV6-1, with a tentative D call TRBD2 (5 bases). The V gene lost 5 bases and the J gene lost 0 bases, with 8 bases spanning the gap. CDR3 size: 13 residues. Germline V gene lookup returns CDR1 MNHNS and CDR2 SASEGT. CDR3 loop: CASSTRGSYEQYV. The DNA of the CDR3 is TGTGCCAGCAGTACTCGGGGCTCCTACGAGCAGTACGTC.

The chain employs TRBV7-2 and TRBJ2-5; 15 bases line up with TRBD2. The germline V gene encodes CDR1 SGHTA and CDR2 FQGNSA. V shed 7 bases and J 5 bases; nucleotides not matched to a gene: 11. CDR3 length: 17 amino acids. CDR3 loop: CASTPRGLAGGRETQYF. CDR3 in DNA: TGTGCCAGCACCCCCAGGGGACTAGCGGGGGGCCGCGAGACCCAGTACTTC.

This clonotype came up many times. The chain employs TRBV4-2 and TRBJ1-1; 7 nucleotides line up with TRBD1. The J segment lost 1 base and the V segment lost 6 bases, leaving 5 bases of the junction unmatched. CDR3 length: 14 amino acids. Germline V lookup: CDR1 LGHNA, CDR2 YNFKEQ. The CDR3: CASSIQGTNTEAFF. The CDR3 region has the DNA TGTGCCAGCAGTATACAGGGGACGAACACTGAAGCTTTCTTT.

The chain joins TRBV7-3 to TRBJ1-2; 8 bases agree with TRBD1. Trimming removed 4 bases from V and 4 bases from J; junction bases left unmatched: 5. This CDR3 region has 14 residues. CDR1 and CDR2 (germline): SGHTA, FQGTGA. In nucleotides, the CDR3 is TGTGCCAGCAGCTCCCAGGGGGCGGGCTATGGCTACACCTTC. Translation gives CASSSQGAGYGYTF.

This clonotype appeared a few times. The chain is built from TRBV20-1 and TRBJ1-3; tentative D call: TRBD1 (5 bases). Germline values: CDR1 DFQATT, CDR2 SNEGSKA (reference sequence). Trimming shortened V by 3 bases and J by 0 bases, and 15 bases separated the two germline ends. This CDR3 is 16 amino acids long. The CDR3 is CSARNEKGFSGNTIYF. The CDR3 DNA is TGCAGTGCTAGGAACGAAAAGGGGTTCTCTGGAAACACCATATATTTT.

The chain uses TRBV7-2 and TRBJ2-5; 7 bases fit TRBD2. V shed 2 bases and J 4 bases; nucleotides not matched to a gene: 7. The V gene's germline CDR1 is SGHTA and CDR2 FQGNSA. The length of the CDR3 is 15 residues. The CDR3 reads CASSLLAAGTETQYF. In DNA form, the CDR3 reads TGTGCCAGCAGCTTACTAGCGGCGGGGACAGAGACCCAGTACTTC. Together with reference TRBV7-2 and TRBJ2-5, the CDR3 gives the full variable domain: GAGVSQSPSNKVTEKGKDVELRCDPISGHTALYWYRQSLGQGLEFLIYFQGNSAPDKSGLPSDRFSAERTGGSVSTLTIQRTQQEDSAVYLCASSLLAAGTETQYFGPGTRLLVL.

The chain combines TRBV5-1 with TRBJ2-7; 9 bases map to TRBD1. This CDR3 has 15 amino acids. Germline V CDR1 and CDR2: SGHRS, YFSETQ. The trim removed 4 bases at V and 5 bases at J, leaving 10 bases unmatched. In DNA, the CDR3 is TGCGCCAGCAGCACAACCCACCGGGACAGGGACGAGCAGTACTTC. Its protein product is CASSTTHRDRDEQYF.

In its sample, this clonotype was seen a few times. The chain has TRBV6-1 and TRBJ2-3; 7 nucleotides agree with TRBD1. In germline, CDR1 is MNHNS, CDR2 SASEGT. The CDR3 sequence is 14 residues long. V was pared by 2 bases and J by 6 bases, with 5 bases of the junction left unmatched. CDR3 region: CASSELQGSDTQYF. The CDR3, as DNA: TGTGCCAGCAGTGAATTACAGGGGTCGGATACGCAGTATTTT.

The table lists this clonotype with a few counts. At one end, the junction sequence differs from germline, possibly due to a read error. The V call is TRBV7-9, the J call TRBJ1-2; D is unclear. This CDR3 region has 12 residues. Germline assignment: CDR1 SEHNR and CDR2 FQNEAQ (reference sequence). The CDR3 protein is CASSLASLQPHF. CDR3 DNA: TGTGCCAGCAGCTTAGCATCATTACAGCCCCACTTC.

This clonotype was seen more than once but under ten times. The CDR3 nucleotides read TGTGCCAGCAGCCCCTTAGGTGAAGCTTTCTTT. As protein: CASSPLGEAFF. V and J are TRBV7-2 and TRBJ1-1; D remains unclear. From germline, CDR1 is SGHTA and CDR2 FQGNSA. Trimming removed 5 bases at V and 7 bases at J, with 8 bases between. This CDR3 is built from 11 residues.

The V gene is TRBV3-1, the J gene TRBJ1-4; D remains unclear. CDR1 is LGHDT and CDR2 is YNNKEL in the germline V gene (reference sequence). V was pared by 1 base and J by 7 bases, with 4 bases between. This CDR3 is built from 12 residues. CDR3 DNA sequence: TGTGCCAGCAGCCAAGCCCCTGAAAAACTGTTTTTT. It encodes CASSQAPEKLFF.

The J gene is TRBJ2-1, the V gene TRBV4-1; D might be TRBD1 (5 bases). This CDR3 is 15 amino acids long. Germline-derived CDR1 and CDR2 are MGHRA and YSYEKL. Between the trimmed V and J ends, which lost 4 bases and 5 bases, there was a span of 15 bases. The CDR3 DNA follows: TGCGCCAGCAGCCCTAGGACAAGTGGGCACAATGAGCAGTTCTTC. It is translated as CASSPRTSGHNEQFF.

This clonotype was seen a handful of times. V and J are TRBV25-1 and TRBJ1-1; 10 bases are shared with TRBD1. Germline V lookup: CDR1 MGHDK, CDR2 SYGVNS. Unmatched junction bases numbered 4, after V lost 3 bases and J lost 3 bases. The length of the CDR3 is 15 residues. The CDR3: CASSDRDRGDTEAFF. The CDR3 DNA follows: TGTGCCAGCAGTGACCGGGACAGGGGAGACACTGAAGCTTTCTTT.

A single count supports this clonotype. The V and J genes are TRBV18 and TRBJ1-5; D ambiguous. Germline-derived CDR1 and CDR2 are KGHSH and LQKENI. This CDR3 contains 15 residues. V lost 11 bases and J lost 6, with 23 bases in between. As DNA, the CDR3 is TGTGCCGAAATCCCCCTAAATGTTCGGGGTCAGCCCCAGCATTTT. Protein product: CAEIPLNVRGQPQHF.

The V gene is TRBV6-1, the J gene TRBJ2-3; possible D gene TRBD2, 5 bases. Germline CDR1 and CDR2: MNHNS and SASEGT. V dropped 6 bases and J dropped 2 bases, with 12 bases sitting between them. The CDR3 has 14 residues. Here the CDR3 reads CASRRGTYTDTQYF. The DNA for the CDR3 is TGTGCCAGCAGACGGGGAACGTACACAGATACGCAGTATTTT.

This clonotype was observed once. A clone one base away is much larger, so this may be a read error. J is TRBJ2-7 and V is TRBV7-2; D possibly corresponds to TRBD2 (5 bases). From germline, CDR1 is SGHTA and CDR2 FQGNSA. This CDR3 has 13 residues. CDR3 region: CASRLAQAGEQYF. CDR3 DNA sequence: TGTGCCAGCAGATTAGCGCAAGCCGGCGAGCAGTACTTC.

This clonotype was counted between two and nine times. This chain uses TRBV2 with TRBJ1-5; D is uncertain. V was clipped by 6 bases and J by 3 bases, with 12 bases between them. Germline CDR1 SNHLY, CDR2 FYNNEI. The CDR3 is 14 residues long. Here the CDR3 reads CASRPREANQPQHF. The CDR3 bases are TGTGCCAGCAGACCGCGGGAAGCCAATCAGCCCCAGCATTTT.

There are a few counts of this clonotype. The chain links TRBV18 to TRBJ1-4; D gene unclear. This CDR3 is built from 15 residues. Germline CDR1 is KGHSH and CDR2 is LQKENI. V shed 2 bases and J shed 4 bases, with 11 bases lying between them. The CDR3 reads CASSPDGVYNEKLFF. In DNA, the CDR3 is TGTGCCAGCTCACCAGACGGGGTGTATAATGAAAAACTGTTTTTT.

In its sample, this clonotype was seen a few times. The chain links TRBV5-8 to TRBJ2-5, with 14 positions matching TRBD2. The CDR3 loop spans 16 amino acids. V lost 4 bases to trimming and J lost 5 bases; unmatched junction nucleotides: 7. CDR1 and CDR2 (germline): SGHTS, YDEGEE. As DNA, the CDR3 is TGTGCCAGCAGCCCTGGGACTAGCGGGGGTCGGGAGACCCAGTACTTC. This codes for CASSPGTSGGRETQYF. Based on the CDR3 plus reference TRBV5-8 and TRBJ2-5, the full variable domain is EAGVTQSPTHLIKTRGQQATLRCSPISGHTSVYWYQQALGLGLQFLLWYDEGEERNRGNFPPRFSGRQFPNYSSELNVNALELEDSALYLCASSPGTSGGRETQYFGPGTRLLVL.

This clonotype turned up a few times. The CDR3: CASSLVGFGETQYF. The CDR3 DNA reads as TGTGCCAGCAGCTTAGTTGGGTTTGGGGAGACCCAGTACTTC. J is TRBJ2-5 and V is TRBV7-2; D gene uncertain. Looked up from germline, CDR1 is SGHTA and CDR2 is FQGNSA. V lost 1 base to trimming and J lost 5 bases, with 11 bases between them. The CDR3 is 14 residues long.

The gene calls are TRBV7-9 and TRBJ1-5, with D hard to call. The CDR3 length is 14 residues. In germline, CDR1 is SEHNR, CDR2 FQNEAQ (reference sequence). Between the trimmed V and J ends, which lost 4 bases and 6 bases, there was a span of 13 bases. This CDR3 reads CASSSSRETQPQHF. In nucleotides, the CDR3 is TGTGCCAGCAGCTCCAGCAGAGAGACTCAGCCCCAGCATTTT.